These 17 T cell receptor beta chains share one sample of origin, sequenced in a study of CD8+ T cells in alopecia areata. Treatment defined: oral pan-JAK inhibitor, 5-10 mg twice daily. RNA was extracted and reverse transcribed into cDNA as the sequencing template. This table comes from immunoSEQ multiplex PCR, and its TCRdb copy is limited to in-frame clones, with some not included. The data contain about 210,000 clones, about three fifths of them seen just once; the ten biggest clones take up more than 3.5%. Sequencing used CD4+ T cells sorted from blood, obtained at week 4, from a patient treated with tofacitinib. The receptors derive from a human donor with alopecia areata.

This chain joins TRBV25-1 and TRBJ2-7; 7 nucleotides match TRBD1. The trim removed 2 bases at V and 7 bases at J, leaving 5 bases unmatched. Germline V gene data show CDR1 as MGHDK and CDR2 as SYGVNS. The CDR3 length is 13 residues. CDR3 loop: CASSEGPRGEQYF. CDR3 DNA sequence: TGTGCCAGCAGTGAAGGGCCCAGGGGGGAGCAGTACTTC.

This chain uses TRBV2 with TRBJ2-5; no firm D call. This CDR3 has 13 amino acids. Germline V gene data show CDR1 as SNHLY and CDR2 as FYNNEI. Trimming stripped 2 bases from V and 2 bases from J, with 6 bases between. CDR3 coding DNA: TGTGCCAGCAGTGAACAGGCACAAGAGACCCAGTACTTC. This sequence encodes CASSEQAQETQYF.

There are a few counts of this clone. The chain is built from TRBV7-9 and TRBJ2-6; no definite D call. The CDR3 runs 12 residues. The germline V gene has CDR1 SEHNR and CDR2 FQNEAQ (reference sequence). The CDR3 nucleotides read TGTGGGGTCGGCTCTGGGGCCAACGTCCTGACTTTC. This gives the protein CGVGSGANVLTF.

The chain employs TRBV9 and TRBJ2-1; TRBD2 matches 9 bases. This CDR3 contains 15 residues. Germline V gene sequence: CDR1 SGDLS, CDR2 YYNGEE. V shed 1 base and J 5 bases; nucleotides not matched to a gene: 4. The CDR3 region has the DNA TGTGCCAGCAGCGTATCAGCGGGGGGAAACAATGAGCAGTTCTTC. It is translated as CASSVSAGGNNEQFF.

The V call is TRBV4-3, the J call TRBJ1-1; D is uncertain. The CDR3 is 15 residues long. V was shortened by 0 bases and J by 1 base, with 9 bases between the two germline ends. Germline CDR1 and CDR2: LGHNA and YSLEER. CDR3: CASSQDLNRNTEAFF. The CDR3 DNA sequence: TGCGCCAGCAGCCAAGATTTGAACAGGAACACTGAAGCTTTCTTT.

The V and J genes are TRBV4-3 and TRBJ2-1, with TRBD2 matching over 10 bases. Trimming cost V 1 base and J 9 bases; bases outside gene matches: 9. This CDR3 is built from 16 residues. CDR1 is LGHNA and CDR2 is YSLEER in the germline V gene. The CDR3 DNA sequence: TGCGCCAGCAGCCAAGGACGGGCTAGCGGGGGTATTGAGCAGTTCTTC. Protein product: CASSQGRASGGIEQFF.

The gene calls are TRBV5-1 and TRBJ1-2, with TRBD1 as a possible D gene (5 bases). The CDR3 loop spans 14 amino acids. Germline lookup yields CDR1 SGHRS and CDR2 YFSETQ. V lost 4 bases and J lost 6, with 16 bases in between. CDR3 in amino acids: CASSLDRSADGYTF. The CDR3 coding sequence is TGCGCCAGCAGCCTCGACAGATCAGCGGATGGCTACACCTTC.

The chain links TRBV4-3 to TRBJ1-2; 8 bases agree with TRBD1. After removal of 3 bases from V and 2 bases from J, the junction contained 2 bases not matched to a gene. There are 14 residues in the CDR3. The germline CDR1 and CDR2 sequences are LGHNA and YSLEER. The CDR3 DNA is TGCGCCAGCAGCCAGGCAGGGGGCAACTATGGCTACACCTTC. Translation: CASSQAGGNYGYTF.

This clone was detected only a few times. The CDR3 coding sequence is TGTGCCAGCAGCTTAGTTGCGGTGACTAACTATGGCTACACCTTC. It yields the protein CASSLVAVTNYGYTF. V gene TRBV13 combines with J gene TRBJ1-2; D is undetermined. Germline CDR1 reads PRHDT; CDR2 reads FYEKMQ (reference sequence). Trimming shortened V by 1 base and J by 0 bases, and 9 bases separated the two germline ends. The CDR3 spans 15 residues.

The CDR3 DNA reads as TGTGCCAGTAGTCGACGGGAAGCAGGGGGGAACATTCAGTACTTC. Translated: CASSRREAGGNIQYF. The chain employs TRBV19 and TRBJ2-4, with D perhaps TRBD1 (7 bases). This CDR3 comprises 15 residues. Germline CDR1 and CDR2: LNHDA and SQIVND (reference sequence). Trimming took 5 bases from V and 7 from J, leaving 18 bases between them.

This clone was observed a handful of times. This chain links TRBV30 with TRBJ2-1, with a tentative D call TRBD2 (6 bases). The CDR3 extends over 13 amino acids. Germline values: CDR1 GTSNPN, CDR2 SVGIG (reference sequence). The V end lost 7 bases, the J end lost 10 bases, and 20 bases lay between the germline ends. The CDR3 region is CASYKPGSGEQFF. CDR3 DNA sequence: TGTGCCTCCTATAAACCAGGAAGCGGGGAGCAGTTCTTC.

The chain recombines TRBV9 with TRBJ2-3, with 9 positions matching TRBD1. The CDR3 consists of 14 residues. From germline, CDR1 is SGDLS and CDR2 YYNGEE. Trimming took 4 bases from V and 3 from J; bases not matched to a gene: 3. CDR3 nucleotide sequence: TGTGCCAGCAGCATCGGGACAGGGACAGATACGCAGTATTTT. Encoded protein: CASSIGTGTDTQYF.

The CDR3 region has the DNA TGTGCCAGCACAGGGGGGGTGAACACTGAAGCTTTCTTT. Protein: CASTGGVNTEAFF. The rearrangement links TRBV7-9 to TRBJ1-1, with TRBD1 matching 7 bases. The junction had 2 bases not matched to a gene; V was cut back by 7 bases and J by 0 bases. There are 13 residues in the CDR3. Per the germline V gene, CDR1 is SEHNR and CDR2 is FQNEAQ (reference sequence).

The rearrangement uses TRBV7-2 and TRBJ2-2; D is undetermined. The ends were cut back, 5 bases at V and 0 bases at J, with 7 bases in the middle. The CDR3 covers 14 residues. Germline V gives CDR1 SGHTA, CDR2 FQGNSA. The CDR3 loop is CASSRLANTGELFF. CDR3 in DNA: TGTGCCAGCAGCCGCTTAGCGAACACCGGGGAGCTGTTTTTT.

The chain has TRBV18 and TRBJ2-7, with TRBD1 matching over 8 bases. CDR3 length: 14 residues. Germline loops: CDR1 KGHSH, CDR2 LQKENI. J was trimmed by 11 bases and V by 3 bases; bases with no gene match: 12. The CDR3 nucleotides read TGTGCCAGCTCACCCAACGGACAGGGTTCAGGGGAGTACTTC. Protein product: CASSPNGQGSGEYF.

This clone was seen a handful of times. The rearrangement links TRBV6-5 to TRBJ2-2; D gene ambiguous. CDR3 length: 15 residues. Germline CDR1 reads MNHEY; CDR2 reads SVGAGI. Trimming shortened V by 1 base and J by 3 bases, and 9 bases separated the two germline ends. This CDR3 reads CASSYWTLHTGELFF. Written as DNA, the CDR3 is TGTGCCAGCAGTTACTGGACCCTTCACACCGGGGAGCTGTTTTTT.

The chain recombines TRBV4-2 with TRBJ2-1, with D uncertain. Germline V CDR1 and CDR2: LGHNA, YNFKEQ. The CDR3 is made up of 15 amino acids. The V end lost 4 bases, the J end lost 7 bases, and 17 bases lay between the germline ends. As DNA, the CDR3 is TGTGCCAGCAGCCCGCTGGGCCCTAGGAGAAATGAGCAGTTCTTC. It translates to CASSPLGPRRNEQFF.